This T cell receptor beta chain was profiled in a study of T cells in localized non-small cell lung cancer. Sequenced by immunoSEQ multiplex PCR; TCRdb stores in-frame clones only, minus some. The data hold tens of thousands of clones, with less than 85% observed a single time. This CDR3 spans 13 amino acids. Germline V gene data show CDR1 as MNHNY and CDR2 as SVGAGI (reference sequence). Unmatched junction bases numbered 9, after V lost 9 bases and J lost 4 bases. The TCR was taken from a woman aged 35-75 years with stage II lung adenocarcinoma. The genes are TRBV6-6 and TRBJ2-7, with TRBD1 matching over 7 bases. The specimen comprised PBMCs, sampled before any cancer treatment. The CDR3 bases are TGTGCCAGTGAAAGGGGGCGCGGGTACGAGCAGTACTTC. Translated: CASERGRGYEQYF.